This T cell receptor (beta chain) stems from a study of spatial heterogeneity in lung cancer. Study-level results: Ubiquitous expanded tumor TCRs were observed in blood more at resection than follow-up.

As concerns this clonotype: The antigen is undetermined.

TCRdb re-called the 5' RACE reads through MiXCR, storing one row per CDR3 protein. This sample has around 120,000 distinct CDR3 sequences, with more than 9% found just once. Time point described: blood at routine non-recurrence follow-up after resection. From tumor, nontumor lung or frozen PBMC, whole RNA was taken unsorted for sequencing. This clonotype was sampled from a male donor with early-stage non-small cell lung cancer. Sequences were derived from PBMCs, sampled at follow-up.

DNA for the CDR3: TGTGCCAGCAGCTTAGGATTAGCGGCAGAGACCCAGTACTTC. It specifies CASSLGLAAETQYF. The chain uses TRBV11-1 and TRBJ2-5, with D tentatively TRBD2 (6 bases). Trimming took 1 base from V and 4 from J, leaving 10 bases between them. The CDR3 runs 14 residues. Germline-derived CDR1 and CDR2 are SGHAT and FQDESV (reference sequence).